This TCR beta chain was sequenced during a study of low-dose radiotherapy and immunotherapy resistance in tumors. Study context: The regimen for patients comprised intravenous nivolumab 240 mg every two weeks plus intravenous ipilimumab 1 mg/kg every six weeks.

There are many counts of this clonotype. TRAV- and TRBV-specific primers, spanning alpha and beta chains, primed first-strand cDNA. With a constant-region primer and a V-primer adapter, TCRs were subjected to around 18 PCR cycles of amplification. TCRdb reprocessed the reads via MiXCR and lists one record per CDR3 protein. The sample has tens of thousands of distinct CDR3 sequences, 25% seen once. Specified time point: before trial treatment. The CDR3 covers 15 residues. Germline-derived CDR1 and CDR2 are MNHNY and SVGAGI (reference sequence). V lost 7 bases to trimming and J lost 4 bases; unmatched junction nucleotides: 9.

This sequence joins TRBV6-6 and TRBJ2-7; TRBD2 matches at 11 bases. Sample: PBMCs, taken before treatment. This receptor was taken from a male donor with prostate cancer. The chain's CDR3 is CASNERTSGFYEQYF. The CDR3 DNA sequence: TGTGCCAGCAACGAGCGGACTAGCGGGTTTTACGAGCAGTACTTC.